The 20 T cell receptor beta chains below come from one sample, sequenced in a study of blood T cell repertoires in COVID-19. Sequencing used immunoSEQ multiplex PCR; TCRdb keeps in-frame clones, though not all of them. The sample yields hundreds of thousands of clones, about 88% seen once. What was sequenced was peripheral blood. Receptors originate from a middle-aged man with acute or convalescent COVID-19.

In nucleotides, the CDR3 is TGTGCCAGCAACCCGAGGAGCGGGGGGCACAATGAGCAGTTCTTC. Its translation: CASNPRSGGHNEQFF. This rearrangement joins TRBV5-6 to TRBJ2-1; 9 nucleotides agree with TRBD2. Germline assignment: CDR1 SGHDT and CDR2 YYEEEE. The CDR3 is made up of 15 amino acids. Trimming cost V 6 bases and J 5 bases; bases outside gene matches: 9. Using reference TRBV5-6 and TRBJ2-1 for the parts outside the CDR3, the full variable domain is DAGVTQSPTHLIKTRGQQVTLRCSPKSGHDTVSWYQQALGQGPQFIFQYYEEEERQRGNFPDRFSGHQFPNYSSELNVNALLLGDSALYLCASNPRSGGHNEQFFGPGTRLTVL.

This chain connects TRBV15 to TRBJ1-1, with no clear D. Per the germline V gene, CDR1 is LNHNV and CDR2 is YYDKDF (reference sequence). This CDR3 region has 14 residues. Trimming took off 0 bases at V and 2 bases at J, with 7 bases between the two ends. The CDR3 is CATSRDGSNTEAFF. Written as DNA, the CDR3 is TGTGCCACCAGCAGAGACGGGTCTAACACTGAAGCTTTCTTT.

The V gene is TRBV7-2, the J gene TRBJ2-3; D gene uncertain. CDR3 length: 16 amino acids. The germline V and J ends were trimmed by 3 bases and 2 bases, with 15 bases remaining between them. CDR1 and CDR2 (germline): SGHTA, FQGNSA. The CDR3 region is CASSFAEREFTDTQYF. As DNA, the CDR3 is TGTGCCAGCAGCTTCGCAGAGCGAGAATTCACAGATACGCAGTATTTT.

The CDR3 loop is CASSYSISGGPPAQYF. The CDR3 nucleotides read TGTGCCAGCAGTTACTCGATTAGCGGGGGGCCACCAGCGCAGTATTTT. The V gene is TRBV6-5, the J gene TRBJ2-3, with 10 nucleotides matching TRBD2. CDR1 is MNHEY, CDR2 SVGAGI, per germline. The CDR3 has 16 amino acids. The V segment lost 0 bases and the J segment 10 bases; nucleotides outside the gene matches: 10.

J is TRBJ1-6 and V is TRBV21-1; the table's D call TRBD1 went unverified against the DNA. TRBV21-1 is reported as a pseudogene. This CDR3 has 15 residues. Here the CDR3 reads CASSKYRAKHSPLHF. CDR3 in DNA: TGTGCCAGCAGCAAATACAGGGCCAAGCATTCACCCCTCCACTTT.

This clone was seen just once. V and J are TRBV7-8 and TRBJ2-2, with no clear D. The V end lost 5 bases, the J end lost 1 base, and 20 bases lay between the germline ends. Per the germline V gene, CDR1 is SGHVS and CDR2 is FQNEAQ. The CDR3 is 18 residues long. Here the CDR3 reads CASSPHRFQRKNTGELFF. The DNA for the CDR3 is TGTGCCAGCAGCCCACACCGTTTTCAGCGCAAGAACACCGGGGAGCTGTTTTTT.

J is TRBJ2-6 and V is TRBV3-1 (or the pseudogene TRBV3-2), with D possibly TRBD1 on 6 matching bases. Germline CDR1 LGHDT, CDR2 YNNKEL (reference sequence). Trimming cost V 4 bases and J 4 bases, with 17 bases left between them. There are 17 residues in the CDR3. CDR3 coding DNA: TGTGCCAGCAGCCTTGGGGACATGGTTGCCGGGGCCAACGTCCTGACTTTC. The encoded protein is CASSLGDMVAGANVLTF.

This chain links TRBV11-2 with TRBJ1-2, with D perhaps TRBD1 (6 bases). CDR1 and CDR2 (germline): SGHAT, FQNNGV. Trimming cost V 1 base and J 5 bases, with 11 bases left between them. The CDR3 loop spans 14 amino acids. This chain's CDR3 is CASSLGGGPYGYTF. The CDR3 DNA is TGTGCCAGCAGCTTAGGGGGGGGGCCGTATGGCTACACCTTC.

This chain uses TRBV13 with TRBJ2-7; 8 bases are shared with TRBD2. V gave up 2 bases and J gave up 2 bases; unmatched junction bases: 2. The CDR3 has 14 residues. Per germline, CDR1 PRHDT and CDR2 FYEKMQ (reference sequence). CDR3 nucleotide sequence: TGTGCCAGCAGCTTATCACTAGCGGCCTACGAGCAGTACTTC. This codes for CASSLSLAAYEQYF.

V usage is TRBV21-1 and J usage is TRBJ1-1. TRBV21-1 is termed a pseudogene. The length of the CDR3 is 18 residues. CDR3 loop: CASSKGLGKGTLNTEAFF. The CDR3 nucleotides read TGTGCCAGCAGCAAAGGGCTCGGGAAGGGGACTCTGAACACTGAAGCTTTCTTT.

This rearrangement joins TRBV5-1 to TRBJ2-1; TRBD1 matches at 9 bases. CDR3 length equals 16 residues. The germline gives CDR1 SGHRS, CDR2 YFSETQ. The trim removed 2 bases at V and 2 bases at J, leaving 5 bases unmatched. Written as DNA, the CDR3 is TGCGCCAGCAGCTTAGGAGGGACAGGGACCTACAATGAGCAGTTCTTC. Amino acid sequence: CASSLGGTGTYNEQFF.

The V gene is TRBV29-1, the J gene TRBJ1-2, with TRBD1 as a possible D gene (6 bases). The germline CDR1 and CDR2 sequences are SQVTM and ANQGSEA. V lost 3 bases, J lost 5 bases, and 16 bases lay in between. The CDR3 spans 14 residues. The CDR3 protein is CSVDWDTMNYGYTF. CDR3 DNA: TGCAGCGTTGATTGGGACACAATGAATTATGGCTACACCTTC. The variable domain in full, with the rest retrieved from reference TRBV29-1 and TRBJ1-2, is SAVISQKPSRDICQRGTSLTIQCQVDSQVTMMFWYRQQPGQSLTLIATANQGSEATYESGFVIDKFPISRPNLTFSTLTVSNMSPEDSSIYLCSVDWDTMNYGYTFGSGTRLTVV.

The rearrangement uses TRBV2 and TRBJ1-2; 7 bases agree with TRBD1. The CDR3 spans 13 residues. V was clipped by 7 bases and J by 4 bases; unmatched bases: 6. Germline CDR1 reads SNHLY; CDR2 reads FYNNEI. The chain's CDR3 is CASTMTGPYGYTF. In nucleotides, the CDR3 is TGTGCCAGCACTATGACAGGGCCCTATGGCTACACCTTC.

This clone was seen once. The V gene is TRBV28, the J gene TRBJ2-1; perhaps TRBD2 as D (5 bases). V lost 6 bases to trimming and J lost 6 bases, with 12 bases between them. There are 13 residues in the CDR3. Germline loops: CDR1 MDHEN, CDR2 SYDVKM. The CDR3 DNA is TGTGCCAGCAGCCGGACTGGAATCAATGAGCAGTTCTTC. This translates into CASSRTGINEQFF. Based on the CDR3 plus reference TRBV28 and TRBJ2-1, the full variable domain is DVKVTQSSRYLVKRTGEKVFLECVQDMDHENMFWYRQDPGLGLRLIYFSYDVKMKEKGDIPEGYSVSREKKERFSLILESASTNQTSMYLCASSRTGINEQFFGPGTRLTVL.

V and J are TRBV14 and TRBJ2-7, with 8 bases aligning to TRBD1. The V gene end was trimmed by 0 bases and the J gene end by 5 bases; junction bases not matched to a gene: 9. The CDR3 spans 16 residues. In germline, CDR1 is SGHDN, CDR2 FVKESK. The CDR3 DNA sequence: TGTGCCAGCAGCCAAGATCTCCGGACAGGGTCCCACGAGCAGTACTTC. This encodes CASSQDLRTGSHEQYF.

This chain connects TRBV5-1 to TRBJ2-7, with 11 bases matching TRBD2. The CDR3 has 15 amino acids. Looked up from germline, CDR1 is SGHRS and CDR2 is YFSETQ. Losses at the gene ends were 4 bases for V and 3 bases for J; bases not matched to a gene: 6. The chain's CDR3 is CASSRTSGRLYEQYF. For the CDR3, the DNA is TGCGCCAGCAGCCGCACTAGCGGGAGACTCTACGAGCAGTACTTC.

The CDR3 nucleotides read TGTGCCAGCAGCTTAGCTCGGCAGGGTCGATACTACACCTTC. The encoded protein is CASSLARQGRYYTF. V is TRBV11-2 and J is TRBJ1-2, with a tentative D call TRBD1 (5 bases). V lost 1 base to trimming and J lost 10 bases, with 16 bases between them. The CDR3 extends over 14 amino acids. Germline CDR1 and CDR2: SGHAT and FQNNGV.

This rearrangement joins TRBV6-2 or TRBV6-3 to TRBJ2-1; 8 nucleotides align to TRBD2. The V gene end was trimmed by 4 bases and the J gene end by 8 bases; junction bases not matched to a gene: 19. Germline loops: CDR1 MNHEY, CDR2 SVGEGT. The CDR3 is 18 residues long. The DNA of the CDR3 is TGTGCCAGCAGTTTAACCCTTCTCCGACTAGCGAGGTTGGATGAGCAGTTCTTC. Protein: CASSLTLLRLARLDEQFF.

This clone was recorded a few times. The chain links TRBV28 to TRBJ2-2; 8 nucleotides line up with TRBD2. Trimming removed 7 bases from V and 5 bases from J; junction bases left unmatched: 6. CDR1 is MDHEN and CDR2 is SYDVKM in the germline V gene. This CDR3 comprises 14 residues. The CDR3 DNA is TGTGCCAGCAACCCCCGGGGGGGAACCGGGGAGCTGTTTTTT. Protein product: CASNPRGGTGELFF.

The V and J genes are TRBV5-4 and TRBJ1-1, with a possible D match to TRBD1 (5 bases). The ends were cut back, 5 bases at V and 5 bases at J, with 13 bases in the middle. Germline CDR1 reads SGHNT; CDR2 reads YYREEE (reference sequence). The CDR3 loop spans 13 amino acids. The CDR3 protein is CASSSQGGTEAFF. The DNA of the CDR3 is TGTGCCAGCAGTTCCCAGGGAGGGACTGAAGCTTTCTTT. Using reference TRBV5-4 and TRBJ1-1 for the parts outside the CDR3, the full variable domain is ETGVTQSPTHLIKTRGQQVTLRCSSQSGHNTVSWYQQALGQGPQFIFQYYREEENGRGNFPPRFSGLQFPNYSSELNVNALELDDSALYLCASSSQGGTEAFFGQGTRLTVV.